This TCR beta chain appears in the sequencing data of a study of CD8 T cells in Susac syndrome. Findings and limits, study-wide: The number of individuals included in the study's TCR sequencing and HLA analysis was acknowledged as relatively small.

Reverse transcription of roughly 0.5 to 1 ug RNA was carried out with random hexamers. The TCR beta CDR3 was amplified by immunoSEQ multiplex PCR across 54 Vbeta, 13 Jbeta. One entry per CDR3 protein, called by TCRdb with MiXCR from the immunoSEQ multiplex PCR reads. In the table there are about 300,000 distinct CDR3 sequences, over 75% of which are singletons. The table lists this clonotype with a count of one. Its antigen is currently unknown. V was clipped by 0 bases and J by 17 bases; unmatched bases: 13. Germline CDR1 reads SGDLS; CDR2 reads YYNGEE. The CDR3 consists of 15 residues. Material for sequencing was CD8+ T cells from PBMCs. V and J are TRBV9 and TRBJ2-2; 10 nucleotides agree with TRBD2. The clonotype originates from a human donor with multiple sclerosis. Here the CDR3 reads CASSVGTSGDDGCFF. CDR3 nucleotides: TGTGCCAGCAGCGTAGGAACTAGCGGGGACGATGGCTGTTTTTTT. Drawing the rest from reference TRBV9 and TRBJ2-2, the complete variable domain is DSGVTQTPKHLITATGQRVTLRCSPRSGDLSVYWYQQSLDQGLQFLIQYYNGEERAKGNILERFSAQQFPDLHSELNLSSLELGDSALYFCASSVGTSGDDGCFFGEGSRLTVL.